A single sample is the source of the 31 T cell receptor beta chains below, sequenced in a study of blood T cell repertoires in COVID-19. Profiled with immunoSEQ multiplex PCR; TCRdb holds only in-frame clones, not every one. The profile covers approximately 210,000 clones, with about 88% appearing a single time and about 1.8% taken by the ten largest. Specimen: peripheral blood. The origin of the receptors is a man in his sixties or seventies with acute or convalescent COVID-19.

The gene calls are TRBV5-1 and TRBJ2-1, with 10 bases identical to TRBD1. Germline V gene data show CDR1 as SGHRS and CDR2 as YFSETQ. CDR3 length: 14 residues. V gave up 4 bases and J gave up 9 bases; unmatched junction bases: 7. The CDR3 nucleotides read TGCGCCAGCAGCCGTGGGACAGGGGAAACTGAGCAGTTCTTC. It codes for CASSRGTGETEQFF.

The J gene is TRBJ1-2, the V gene TRBV7-9; D unresolved. V was clipped by 4 bases and J by 4 bases, with 16 bases between them. This CDR3 is 15 amino acids long. In germline, CDR1 is SEHNR, CDR2 FQNEAQ (reference sequence). The CDR3 protein is CASSSRQESFYGYTF. In nucleotides, the CDR3 is TGTGCCAGCAGCTCACGACAAGAATCTTTCTATGGCTACACCTTC.

V is TRBV7-8 and J is TRBJ2-2, with a weak D call TRBD2 (5 bases). The germline V gene encodes CDR1 SGHVS and CDR2 FQNEAQ. CDR3 length: 13 residues. Trimming left V 2 bases short and J 5 bases short, with 6 bases between. The CDR3 DNA is TGTGCCAGCAGCTTACGGGGAACCGGGGAGCTGTTTTTT. Protein: CASSLRGTGELFF.

V gene TRBV2 combines with J gene TRBJ1-2; D is unclear. The CDR3 runs to 11 residues. Per the germline V gene, CDR1 is SNHLY and CDR2 is FYNNEI. V was trimmed by 8 bases and J by 5 bases, leaving 9 bases between them. CDR3 residues: CASSPPYGYTF. As DNA, the CDR3 is TGTGCCAGCTCCCCCCCTTATGGCTACACCTTC.

The rearrangement links TRBV27 to TRBJ1-1; maybe TRBD1 (6 bases). Germline V lookup: CDR1 MNHEY, CDR2 SMNVEV (reference sequence). This CDR3 spans 15 amino acids. Between the trimmed V and J ends, which lost 0 bases and 0 bases, there was a span of 8 bases. The CDR3 DNA follows: TGTGCCAGCAGTTTATCGGGACAAGTGAACACTGAAGCTTTCTTT. Translating gives CASSLSGQVNTEAFF.

V usage is TRBV7-6 and J usage is TRBJ2-6; 7 bases are a match to TRBD1. V lost 5 bases to trimming and J lost 0 bases; unmatched junction nucleotides: 7. Germline CDR1 SGHVS, CDR2 FNYEAQ. This CDR3 contains 17 residues. DNA for the CDR3: TGTGCCAGCAGCCTCCGGACAGGCCTCTCTGGGGCCAACGTCCTGACTTTC. It translates to CASSLRTGLSGANVLTF.

This chain links TRBV6-5 with TRBJ1-2; D may be TRBD1 (6 bases). This CDR3 has 13 amino acids. The ends were cut back, 6 bases at V and 8 bases at J, with 16 bases in the middle. CDR1 is MNHEY and CDR2 is SVGAGI in the germline V gene. The CDR3 protein is CASSFGQSSGYTF. The CDR3 nucleotides are TGTGCCAGCAGCTTTGGACAGTCTTCGGGCTACACCTTC.

J is TRBJ1-2 and V is TRBV20-1; D remains unclear. The V and J ends lost 6 bases and 5 bases respectively, with 10 bases between them. This CDR3 has 11 residues. The V gene's germline CDR1 is DFQATT and CDR2 SNEGSKA (reference sequence). The chain's CDR3 is CSAERGYGYTF. CDR3 bases: TGCAGTGCCGAGCGGGGTTATGGCTACACCTTC.

The rearrangement links TRBV3-1 (or the pseudogene TRBV3-2) to TRBJ1-1; unclear D gene. The CDR3 has 12 amino acids. Per the germline V gene, CDR1 is LGHDT and CDR2 is YNNKEL (reference sequence). Trimming removed 7 bases from V and 5 bases from J, with 11 bases in between. CDR3: CASTDTRTEAFF. In nucleotides, the CDR3 is TGTGCCAGCACCGATACCAGGACTGAAGCTTTCTTT.

The rearrangement joins TRBV29-1 to TRBJ2-3, with TRBD2 as a possible D gene (6 bases). The V end lost 6 bases, the J end lost 3 bases, and 13 bases lay between the germline ends. CDR3 size: 13 residues. The germline V gene has CDR1 SQVTM and CDR2 ANQGSEA. DNA of the CDR3: TGCAGCGTCCCACTAGCCAGGACAGATACGCAGTATTTT. It encodes CSVPLARTDTQYF.

The chain couples TRBV6-5 to TRBJ1-5, with D maybe TRBD1 (5 bases). Germline V gene sequence: CDR1 MNHEY, CDR2 SVGAGI. V was clipped by 5 bases and J by 5 bases, with 10 bases between them. The CDR3 is 13 amino acids. This CDR3 reads CASSPTGDQPQHF. CDR3 DNA sequence: TGTGCCAGCAGTCCGACGGGGGATCAGCCCCAGCATTTT.

The sample holds one count of this clone. The rearrangement uses TRBV18 and TRBJ2-7; TRBD1 matches 7 bases. V trimming: 6 bases; J trimming: 2 bases; junction bases outside the gene matches: 22. Germline values: CDR1 KGHSH, CDR2 LQKENI. CDR3 length: 19 amino acids. CDR3 sequence (DNA): TGTGCCAGCTCCCCAACCCAGACACGCCCCGGGACAGTTACCTACGAGCAGTACTTC. Translation gives CASSPTQTRPGTVTYEQYF. The variable domain in full, with the rest retrieved from reference TRBV18 and TRBJ2-7, is NAGVMQNPRHLVRRRGQEARLRCSPMKGHSHVYWYRQLPEEGLKFMVYLQKENIIDESGMPKERFSAEFPKEGPSILRIQQVVRGDSAAYFCASSPTQTRPGTVTYEQYFGPGTRLTVT.

The genes are TRBV6-2 or TRBV6-3 and TRBJ1-1; D call uncertain. Germline CDR1 is MNHEY and CDR2 is SVGEGT. Trimming cost V 0 bases and J 1 base, with 9 bases left between them. The CDR3 length is 15 residues. As DNA, the CDR3 is TGTGCCAGCAGTTACTCGAGGCCTACGAACACTGAAGCTTTCTTT. Translated: CASSYSRPTNTEAFF.

The J gene is TRBJ1-1, the V gene TRBV2; TRBD1 agrees at 8 bases. Germline V gene lookup returns CDR1 SNHLY and CDR2 FYNNEI. The CDR3 is 13 amino acids. J was trimmed by 5 bases and V by 6 bases; bases with no gene match: 5. CDR3 bases: TGTGCCAGCAGATACGACAGGGGTACTGAAGCTTTCTTT. Its translation is CASRYDRGTEAFF.

This clone was counted once. This chain joins TRBV28 and TRBJ1-1; D is ambiguous. The CDR3 runs 13 residues. The V end was cut by 3 bases, the J end by 6 bases, with 11 bases between. Germline CDR1 and CDR2: MDHEN and SYDVKM. The CDR3 DNA sequence: TGTGCCAGCAGTTTGTACGCTCGGGCTGAAGCTTTCTTT. Translated: CASSLYARAEAFF.

The chain has TRBV7-2 and TRBJ2-1; tentatively, D is TRBD1 (5 bases). The germline gives CDR1 SGHTA, CDR2 FQGNSA. The CDR3 sequence is 15 residues long. V was clipped by 2 bases and J by 3 bases, with 11 bases between them. The CDR3 nucleotides read TGTGCCAGCAGCTTAAGGGGTCAACGCTACAATGAGCAGTTCTTC. It yields the protein CASSLRGQRYNEQFF.

The rearrangement joins TRBV7-2 to TRBJ2-7, with 8 bases fitting TRBD1. Germline lookup yields CDR1 SGHTA and CDR2 FQGNSA. Trimming removed 3 bases from V and 6 bases from J; junction bases left unmatched: 7. CDR3 length equals 14 residues. The CDR3 DNA follows: TGTGCCAGCAGCTTTGGACAGGGATCGTTCGAGCAGTACTTC. Amino acids: CASSFGQGSFEQYF.

V usage is TRBV24-1 and J usage is TRBJ2-1; TRBD2 matches at 12 bases. The CDR3 is 14 residues long. Unmatched junction bases numbered 4, after V lost 4 bases and J lost 10 bases. The germline CDR1 and CDR2 sequences are KGHDR and SFDVKD. The CDR3 sequence: CATSETSGRSEQFF. CDR3 in DNA: TGTGCCACCAGTGAGACTAGCGGGAGAAGCGAGCAGTTCTTC.

This chain uses TRBV5-1 with TRBJ2-3; 8 positions match TRBD1. The ends lost 6 bases at V and 3 bases at J; junction bases unmatched: 9. CDR3 length equals 15 residues. In germline, CDR1 is SGHRS, CDR2 YFSETQ. The CDR3 loop is CASTQQGVATDTQYF. As DNA, the CDR3 is TGCGCCAGCACCCAACAGGGGGTAGCGACAGATACGCAGTATTTT.

The DNA for the CDR3 is TGTGCCAGTAGTATAGACATCTCCTACGAGCAGTACTTC. Protein: CASSIDISYEQYF. This chain uses TRBV19 with TRBJ2-7; D is undetermined. This CDR3 region has 13 residues. Trimming removed 0 bases from V and 0 bases from J, with 3 bases in between. CDR1 is LNHDA, CDR2 SQIVND, per germline (reference sequence).

This sequence joins TRBV3-1 (or the pseudogene TRBV3-2) and TRBJ2-3; a possible D gene is TRBD2 (6 bases). The germline V gene has CDR1 LGHDT and CDR2 YNNKEL (reference sequence). The CDR3 consists of 19 residues. V lost 2 bases and J lost 0, with 21 bases in between. The CDR3 loop reads CASSQSWGSGVTSTDTQYF. CDR3 nucleotides: TGTGCCAGCAGCCAATCGTGGGGTAGCGGAGTTACTAGCACAGATACGCAGTATTTT.

V usage is TRBV18 and J usage is TRBJ1-1, with D possibly being TRBD1 (6 bases). Germline V lookup: CDR1 KGHSH, CDR2 LQKENI. The CDR3 spans 15 residues. V was clipped by 2 bases and J by 1 base, with 11 bases between them. CDR3 amino acids: CASSPNRVPNTEAFF. Here the CDR3 DNA reads TGTGCCAGCTCACCAAACAGGGTCCCGAACACTGAAGCTTTCTTT.

V gene TRBV4-2 combines with J gene TRBJ2-5, with TRBD1 identical over 9 bases. The V gene's germline CDR1 is LGHNA and CDR2 YNFKEQ. The CDR3 is made up of 19 amino acids. V trimming: 0 bases; J trimming: 0 bases; junction bases outside the gene matches: 11. Here the CDR3 DNA reads TGTGCCAGCAGCCAAGAGGGAACAGGGGGCTGGGGGTACCAAGAGACCCAGTACTTC. Translation gives CASSQEGTGGWGYQETQYF.

The chain links TRBV29-1 to TRBJ2-7; a possible D gene is TRBD1 (8 bases). Per germline, CDR1 SQVTM and CDR2 ANQGSEA. The V end was cut by 7 bases, the J end by 3 bases, with 13 bases between. The CDR3 consists of 12 residues. CDR3 sequence: CSATGGGYEQYF. In DNA form, the CDR3 reads TGCAGCGCAACAGGGGGGGGCTACGAGCAGTACTTC.

The V call is TRBV5-4, the J call TRBJ1-5; TRBD1 agrees at 7 bases. With V trimmed by 4 bases and J by 7 bases, 8 bases remained unmatched. The germline V gene has CDR1 SGHNT and CDR2 YYREEE (reference sequence). The CDR3 has 14 residues. CDR3 protein: CASSRQGSDQPQHF. The DNA for the CDR3 is TGTGCCAGCAGCCGACAGGGTAGTGACCAGCCCCAGCATTTT.

V gene TRBV15 combines with J gene TRBJ1-1; the match to TRBD1 covers 11 bases. Trimming removed 4 bases from V and 6 bases from J; junction bases left unmatched: 7. The CDR3 extends over 15 amino acids. The germline V gene encodes CDR1 LNHNV and CDR2 YYDKDF (reference sequence). This chain's CDR3 is CATSTGDRGDSEAFF. In nucleotides, the CDR3 is TGTGCCACCAGCACAGGGGACAGGGGGGACTCTGAAGCTTTCTTT.

The chain combines TRBV28 with TRBJ2-7; 7 bases fit TRBD1. The germline V gene encodes CDR1 MDHEN and CDR2 SYDVKM. The CDR3 runs to 14 residues. Trimming removed 5 bases from V and 3 bases from J; junction bases left unmatched: 7. The DNA of the CDR3 is TGTGCCAGCAGTCCAGGGACAGTGGGCTACGAGCAGTACTTC. Amino acid sequence: CASSPGTVGYEQYF.

The rearrangement joins TRBV28 to TRBJ1-2; 8 nucleotides align to TRBD1. Losses at the gene ends were 6 bases for V and 8 bases for J; bases not matched to a gene: 11. CDR1 and CDR2 from the germline V gene are MDHEN and SYDVKM. This CDR3 has 14 amino acids. The CDR3 here is CASSRPTGGRGYTF. The CDR3 DNA reads TGTGCCAGCAGCCGACCTACAGGGGGAAGAGGCTACACCTTC.

The chain recombines TRBV18 with TRBJ2-6; D gene unclear. Germline V gene data show CDR1 as KGHSH and CDR2 as LQKENI. V was shortened by 0 bases and J by 0 bases, with 12 bases between the two germline ends. This CDR3 is 18 amino acids long. This CDR3 reads CASSPPGQRISGANVLTF. The CDR3 DNA sequence: TGTGCCAGCTCACCACCGGGTCAGAGGATCTCTGGGGCCAACGTCCTGACTTTC. Looking up the rest from reference TRBV18 and TRBJ2-6 gives the full variable domain: NAGVMQNPRHLVRRRGQEARLRCSPMKGHSHVYWYRQLPEEGLKFMVYLQKENIIDESGMPKERFSAEFPKEGPSILRIQQVVRGDSAAYFCASSPPGQRISGANVLTFGAGSRLTVL.

The genes are TRBV7-2 and TRBJ2-5; 9 bases line up with TRBD2. The V segment lost 5 bases and the J segment 4 bases; nucleotides outside the gene matches: 11. CDR1 is SGHTA, CDR2 FQGNSA, per germline. CDR3 length: 16 residues. The CDR3 DNA sequence: TGTGCCAGCAGCCGTCGTAGCGGGAGATCGGCAGAGACCCAGTACTTC. This gives the protein CASSRRSGRSAETQYF.

This clone has just one count. The chain employs TRBV7-9 and TRBJ2-5, with a weak D call TRBD2 (6 bases). Germline V gene data show CDR1 as SEHNR and CDR2 as FQNEAQ (reference sequence). This CDR3 has 15 residues. With 5 bases removed from V and 1 base from J, the gap between germline ends came to 14 bases. For the CDR3, the DNA is TGTGCCAGCAGCCCGGGGGAAGCCCTCCAAGAGACCCAGTACTTC. This codes for CASSPGEALQETQYF.